This entry features one T cell receptor (beta chain) sequence. Its target is unknown. The read halts 3 residues ahead of the CDR3 end, with the missing end drawn from the germline J gene. This specimen comes from a study of T cells in women clearing cervical HPV infection. Turning to the study itself: Donors had HPV16-related CIN3 or worse; 2 had invasive cancer. Case blood drawn at lesion detection; control blood after infection cleared.

This CDR3 comprises 15 residues. Germline values: CDR1 MNHNS, CDR2 SASEGT. V lost 0 bases and J lost 7; bases outside the gene matches: 1. The protocol was immunoSEQ multiplex PCR, while the TCRdb copy is restricted to in-frame clones and leaves out a portion. Listed are under 45,000 clones; around 7% falls within the top ten. Study results and limitations: TRBV6-7 relative abundance averaged roughly 0.1% in cases and approximately 0.15% in controls. Richness differences could reflect unmeasured T-cell content per sample.

The chain employs TRBV6-1 and TRBJ1-5, with 12 bases lining up with TRBD1. The clonotype originates from a woman between 18 and 70 years old with a cervical HPV16 infection that either progressed to CIN3+ or cleared (not recorded which). The sample consisted of blood buffy coat. The part of the CDR3 DNA that was read is TGTGCCAGCAGTGAAGCTGGGACAGGGGGCCAGCCC. It translates to CASSEAGTGGQP. The CDR3 in its entirety is CASSEAGTGGQPQHF.